This paragraph covers one TCR beta chain sequence. This clonotype was counted a few times. Its cognate antigen has yet to be identified. It has no much larger one-base neighbor in the sample; base qualities were not kept. This record belongs to a study of T-cell memory formation after mild COVID-19 (dated by TCRdb to the early 2020s). Concerning the study at large: Most TCR sequence clusters were specific to one of the two donors. Two young, previously healthy adult volunteers, one female and one male, were included in the cohort. Longitudinal TCRalpha and TCRbeta repertoire sequencing tracked T-cell clones expanding and contracting after mild COVID-19 in two donors.

Ficoll-Paque density gradient centrifugation was the method used to isolate PBMCs. Sequenced using an Illumina NovaSeq 6000. cDNA libraries for TCRalpha and TCRbeta were prepared by 5'RACE using constant-segment primers, with sample barcodes and unique molecular identifiers added. RNA was extracted from every sample with Trizol reagent. Libraries were amplified in two PCR steps, with a second sample barcode and Illumina TruSeq adapters added in the second step. Libraries were sequenced on an Illumina NovaSeq with 2 x 150 bp paired-end reads. In the source study's methods: Demultiplexing of reads and collapsing into UMI-guided consensus sequences were performed with migec v1.2.7. Using mixcr v2.1.11, UMI consensuses were aligned to TRA and TRB V and J templates and then assembled into clonotypes. A clonotype was counted as expanded or contracted only if both edgeR and NoisET called the change significant, with noise models trained on biological replicates. For edgeR calls, the cutoffs were a false discovery rate-adjusted p below 0.01 and a log2 fold-change threshold of 1. As an exploratory analysis of dynamics, PCA with hierarchical clustering was applied to max-normalized trajectories of the 1000 most abundant clonotypes. Separately sequenced CD4+ and CD8+ repertoires were used to assign the CD4 or CD8 phenotype of responding clones. TCRdb trimmed public reads at Q25 via fastp, called clones via MiXCR and kept in-frame beta chains. Each CDR3 protein gets just one entry, which takes the most common genes and DNA from the rows behind it. TCRdb, not the authors, supplied the V and J calls. Counted in this sample were roughly 450,000 distinct CDR3 sequences; about 20% of them appeared once. More than 9% of the sample belongs to the ten largest clones.

Findings and caveats that apply to the study as a whole: Only two mild cases were covered by the study, and larger cohorts that include severe cases with pre-infection samples were considered necessary. Balanced CD4/CD8 phenotypes were observed for clones contracting from day 15 to 85, whereas a bias towards CD4+ was observed for a second wave of clones expanding from day 15 to 37. Contracting CD4+ clones turned up mainly in the CM and EM memory subsets, whereas EMRA was where CD8+ clones were enriched. Whether the second-wave clones peaking on day 37 were SARS-CoV-2 specific was not confirmed. Some responding clones were found in pre-infection memory, which suggests that pre-existing cross-reactive memory T cells took part in the SARS-CoV-2 response.

The receptor's source is an adult woman who had mild COVID-19 (a few samples of this study predate the infection). The sample titles of this study are shuffled in the database, so cell type and time point are left out; the donor was told from shared clones. Material: PBMCs or a T cell subset sorted from them (not recorded which).

The CDR3 reads CASSQGVLTVYGYTF. The sequence in DNA is TGTGCCAGCAGCCAAGGGGTTCTTACCGTCTATGGCTACACCTTC. Here the chain combines TRBV3-1 and TRBJ1-2, with no confidently assigned D gene. According to the germline V gene (reference sequence), CDR1 reads LGHDT and CDR2 reads YNNKEL. V loses 1 base, J loses 4 bases, and the germline ends lie 13 bases apart. Counted from cysteine to phenylalanine, this CDR3 has 15 amino acids. Only the CDR3 region is kept as DNA, spanning 45 bases read in frame from base 1.